This is a list of T cell receptor beta chains from one sample in a study of CD8+CD57+ T cells in acquired aplastic anemia. TCRdb redid the calling of the reads with MiXCR, one entry per CDR3 protein. The sample includes approximately 170,000 distinct CDR3 sequences, about three fifths seen only once; the top ten take about 48%. The sample was sorted CD4+, CD8+, or CD8+CD57+ T cells (not recorded which) from PBMCs. The source of these receptors is a human donor in good health. Each CDR3 is given with its conserved first and last residue. D genes are given only for firm matches. Not every row has a clone size; where given, it reads once, few, many or a size class.

V gene: TRBV5-4; D gene: TRBD1; clone size: few; J gene: TRBJ2-1; CDR3 protein: CASSLWGTAYNEQFF; CDR3 DNA: TGTGCCAGCAGCTTGTGGGGGACAGCCTACAATGAGCAGTTCTTC
V gene: TRBV7-8; D gene: TRBD1; clone size: many; J gene: TRBJ1-6; CDR3 protein: CASSPRQGASPLHF; CDR3 DNA: TGTGCCAGCAGCCCTAGACAGGGCGCGTCACCCCTCCACTTT
V gene: TRBV3-1; D gene: -; clone size: -; J gene: TRBJ1-4; CDR3 protein: CASSQVGVLGNEKLFF; CDR3 DNA: TGTGCCAGCAGCCAAGTGGGAGTCCTGGGAAATGAAAAACTGTTTTTT
V gene: TRBV7-3; D gene: -; clone size: many; J gene: TRBJ2-6; CDR3 protein: CASSLTLGANVLTF; CDR3 DNA: TGTGCCAGCAGCTTAACGCTTGGGGCCAACGTCCTGACTTTC
V gene: TRBV5-4; D gene: -; clone size: -; J gene: TRBJ1-1; CDR3 protein: CASSPTPVKEAFF; CDR3 DNA: TGTGCCAGCAGCCCTACACCAGTGAAGGAAGCTTTCTTT
V gene: TRBV7-2; D gene: -; clone size: few; J gene: TRBJ2-5; CDR3 protein: CASSWVGGTQYF; CDR3 DNA: TGTGCCAGCAGCTGGGTCGGTGGGACCCAGTACTTC
V gene: TRBV11-2; D gene: -; clone size: -; J gene: TRBJ2-2; CDR3 protein: CASRINTGELFF; CDR3 DNA: TGTGCCAGCAGGATAAACACCGGGGAGCTGTTTTTT
V gene: TRBV5-1; D gene: -; clone size: -; J gene: TRBJ1-2; CDR3 protein: CASSLETGTNYGYTF; CDR3 DNA: TGCGCCAGCAGCTTGGAAACGGGGACTAACTATGGCTACACCTTC
V gene: TRBV9; D gene: TRBD2; clone size: many; J gene: TRBJ2-7; CDR3 protein: CASSASSGRAGDEQYF; CDR3 DNA: TGTGCCAGCAGCGCCTCTAGCGGGAGGGCCGGGGACGAGCAGTACTTC
V gene: TRBV7-2; D gene: -; clone size: -; J gene: TRBJ2-7; CDR3 protein: CASSRLDYEQYF; CDR3 DNA: TGTGCCAGCAGCAGACTGGACTACGAGCAGTACTTC
V gene: TRBV10-3; D gene: TRBD2; clone size: -; J gene: TRBJ2-7; CDR3 protein: CAISESLAGGRYEQYF; CDR3 DNA: TGTGCCATCAGTGAGTCCCTAGCGGGAGGAAGGTACGAGCAGTACTTC
V gene: TRBV10-3; D gene: -; clone size: -; J gene: TRBJ1-1; CDR3 protein: CATQGGSIAEAFF; CDR3 DNA: TGTGCCACCCAAGGTGGGAGTATCGCTGAAGCTTTCTTT
V gene: TRBV20-1; D gene: -; clone size: -; J gene: TRBJ1-1; CDR3 protein: CSARVVTEAFF; CDR3 DNA: TGCAGTGCTAGGGTCGTCACTGAAGCTTTCTTT
V gene: TRBV5-1; D gene: -; clone size: -; J gene: TRBJ1-4; CDR3 protein: CASSREGGPEKLFF; CDR3 DNA: TGCGCCAGCAGCAGAGAGGGAGGACCTGAAAAACTGTTTTTT
V gene: TRBV10-3; D gene: TRBD2; clone size: once; J gene: TRBJ2-2; CDR3 protein: CAIRPLAGGYRGEDIGELFF; CDR3 DNA: TGTGCCATCCGTCCCCTTGCGGGAGGGTATAGGGGCGAGGACATCGGGGAGCTGTTTTTT
V gene: TRBV28; D gene: TRBD2; clone size: -; J gene: TRBJ2-1; CDR3 protein: CASSFDSGTSVNEQFF; CDR3 DNA: TGTGCCAGCAGTTTCGACTCCGGGACTAGCGTCAATGAGCAGTTCTTC
V gene: TRBV20-1; D gene: -; clone size: -; J gene: TRBJ1-6; CDR3 protein: CSARGSEGSSPLHF; CDR3 DNA: TGCAGTGCTAGAGGTTCGGAGGGTTCCTCACCCCTCCACTTT
V gene: TRBV2; D gene: TRBD1; clone size: -; J gene: TRBJ1-1; CDR3 protein: CASSAGQGAREAFF; CDR3 DNA: TGTGCCAGCAGTGCGGGACAGGGGGCTCGCGAGGCTTTCTTT
V gene: TRBV5-5; D gene: TRBD1; clone size: few; J gene: TRBJ2-7; CDR3 protein: CASSLGGQGFYEQYF; CDR3 DNA: TGTGCCAGCAGCTTGGGGGGACAGGGTTTCTACGAGCAGTACTTC
V gene: TRBV10-1; D gene: TRBD2; clone size: -; J gene: TRBJ2-7; CDR3 protein: CAGHRPGLAVYEQYF; CDR3 DNA: TGCGCCGGCCATCGACCGGGACTAGCGGTGTACGAGCAGTACTTC
V gene: TRBV20-1; D gene: -; clone size: few; J gene: TRBJ2-5; CDR3 protein: CSASRFPMGETQYF; CDR3 DNA: TGCAGTGCTAGCCGCTTTCCAATGGGAGAGACCCAGTACTTC
V gene: TRBV20-1; D gene: -; clone size: -; J gene: TRBJ2-7; CDR3 protein: CSALPILDEQYF; CDR3 DNA: TGCAGTGCTCTCCCCATTCTTGACGAGCAGTACTTC
V gene: TRBV24-1; D gene: -; clone size: few; J gene: TRBJ2-3; CDR3 protein: CATSEATRADTQYF; CDR3 DNA: TGTGCCACCAGTGAAGCTACCCGAGCAGATACGCAGTATTTT
V gene: TRBV7-9; D gene: TRBD1; clone size: many; J gene: TRBJ1-1; CDR3 protein: CASSDTGGTNTEAFF; CDR3 DNA: TGTGCCAGCAGCGACACAGGGGGAACGAACACTGAAGCTTTCTTT
V gene: TRBV10-2; D gene: TRBD1; clone size: -; J gene: TRBJ2-7; CDR3 protein: CASSLTGETYEQYF; CDR3 DNA: TGCGCCAGCAGTTTGACAGGGGAAACCTACGAGCAGTACTTC
V gene: TRBV27; D gene: -; clone size: many; J gene: TRBJ2-7; CDR3 protein: CASSLGSALYF; CDR3 DNA: TGTGCCAGCAGTTTAGGGTCGGCTCTGTACTTC
V gene: TRBV25-1; D gene: TRBD2; clone size: -; J gene: TRBJ2-1; CDR3 protein: CASSPTSGSDNEQFF; CDR3 DNA: TGTGCCAGCAGTCCCACTAGCGGGAGCGACAATGAGCAGTTCTTC
V gene: TRBV7-9; D gene: -; clone size: few; J gene: TRBJ2-7; CDR3 protein: CASSLRQPYYEQYF; CDR3 DNA: TGTGCCAGCAGCCTCAGACAGCCCTACTACGAGCAGTACTTC
V gene: TRBV2; D gene: -; clone size: -; J gene: TRBJ1-5; CDR3 protein: CASSDIPGGPQHF; CDR3 DNA: TGTGCCAGCAGTGACATCCCTGGGGGGCCCCAGCATTTT
V gene: TRBV7-3; D gene: TRBD1; clone size: -; J gene: TRBJ2-7; CDR3 protein: CASSLVGTAEQYF; CDR3 DNA: TGTGCCAGCAGCTTAGTTGGGACAGCCGAGCAGTACTTC
V gene: TRBV10-3; D gene: -; clone size: -; J gene: TRBJ2-7; CDR3 protein: CAIGGNEQYF; CDR3 DNA: TGTGCGATAGGGGGAAACGAGCAGTACTTC
V gene: TRBV20-1; D gene: TRBD1; clone size: -; J gene: TRBJ1-2; CDR3 protein: CSAMRGGQGVNYGYTF; CDR3 DNA: TGCAGTGCTATGAGGGGAGGACAGGGGGTTAACTATGGCTACACCTTC
V gene: TRBV15; D gene: TRBD1; clone size: -; J gene: TRBJ1-2; CDR3 protein: CATSRERDRGDYGYTF; CDR3 DNA: TGTGCCACCAGCAGGGAGAGGGACAGGGGGGACTATGGCTACACCTTC
V gene: TRBV7-2; D gene: -; clone size: -; J gene: TRBJ2-7; CDR3 protein: CASSLAFLADEQYF; CDR3 DNA: TGTGCCAGCAGCTTAGCGTTTCTGGCGGACGAGCAGTACTTC
V gene: TRBV24-1; D gene: -; clone size: -; J gene: TRBJ1-2; CDR3 protein: CATSDPGDSNYGYTF; CDR3 DNA: TGTGCCACCAGTGACCCGGGGGACTCAAACTATGGCTACACCTTC
V gene: TRBV20-1; D gene: TRBD1; clone size: -; J gene: TRBJ1-6; CDR3 protein: CSARVGQGNSPLHF; CDR3 DNA: TGCAGTGCTAGAGTGGGACAGGGTAATTCACCCCTCCACTTT
V gene: TRBV6-5; D gene: -; clone size: -; J gene: TRBJ2-7; CDR3 protein: CASSYPRVEQYF; CDR3 DNA: TGTGCCAGCAGTTACCCCCGGGTCGAGCAGTACTTC
V gene: TRBV29-1; D gene: -; clone size: -; J gene: TRBJ2-3; CDR3 protein: CSVEGSPIRTDTQYF; CDR3 DNA: TGCAGCGTTGAGGGCAGCCCAATCCGCACAGATACGCAGTATTTT
V gene: TRBV24-1; D gene: -; clone size: -; J gene: TRBJ1-2; CDR3 protein: CATSAGNRGYTF; CDR3 DNA: TGTGCCACCAGTGCAGGGAATAGAGGCTACACCTTC
V gene: TRBV19; D gene: -; clone size: many; J gene: TRBJ1-1; CDR3 protein: CASRPRQEVGAFF; CDR3 DNA: TGTGCCAGTAGGCCTAGACAGGAGGTGGGCGCTTTCTTT
V gene: TRBV9; D gene: -; clone size: -; J gene: TRBJ2-5; CDR3 protein: CASSVSGRQETQYF; CDR3 DNA: TGTGCCAGCAGCGTATCGGGACGCCAAGAGACCCAGTACTTC
V gene: TRBV7-2; D gene: TRBD2; clone size: -; J gene: TRBJ2-2; CDR3 protein: CASSLRTSGNTGELFF; CDR3 DNA: TGTGCCAGCAGCCTACGGACTAGCGGTAACACCGGGGAGCTGTTTTTT
V gene: TRBV15; D gene: TRBD1; clone size: -; J gene: TRBJ1-5; CDR3 protein: CATKDRGNQPQHF; CDR3 DNA: TGTGCCACCAAGGACAGGGGGAATCAGCCCCAGCATTTT
V gene: TRBV10-3; D gene: -; clone size: -; J gene: TRBJ1-4; CDR3 protein: CAISERGTNEKLFF; CDR3 DNA: TGTGCCATCAGTGAGAGGGGAACTAATGAAAAACTGTTTTTT
V gene: TRBV7-3; D gene: -; clone size: few; J gene: TRBJ1-1; CDR3 protein: CASSFREYSEAFF; CDR3 DNA: TGTGCCAGCAGCTTTAGGGAATACTCTGAAGCTTTCTTT
V gene: TRBV27; D gene: -; clone size: -; J gene: TRBJ2-1; CDR3 protein: CASSPTSGFNEQFF; CDR3 DNA: TGTGCCAGCAGTCCAACCAGCGGATTCAATGAGCAGTTCTTC